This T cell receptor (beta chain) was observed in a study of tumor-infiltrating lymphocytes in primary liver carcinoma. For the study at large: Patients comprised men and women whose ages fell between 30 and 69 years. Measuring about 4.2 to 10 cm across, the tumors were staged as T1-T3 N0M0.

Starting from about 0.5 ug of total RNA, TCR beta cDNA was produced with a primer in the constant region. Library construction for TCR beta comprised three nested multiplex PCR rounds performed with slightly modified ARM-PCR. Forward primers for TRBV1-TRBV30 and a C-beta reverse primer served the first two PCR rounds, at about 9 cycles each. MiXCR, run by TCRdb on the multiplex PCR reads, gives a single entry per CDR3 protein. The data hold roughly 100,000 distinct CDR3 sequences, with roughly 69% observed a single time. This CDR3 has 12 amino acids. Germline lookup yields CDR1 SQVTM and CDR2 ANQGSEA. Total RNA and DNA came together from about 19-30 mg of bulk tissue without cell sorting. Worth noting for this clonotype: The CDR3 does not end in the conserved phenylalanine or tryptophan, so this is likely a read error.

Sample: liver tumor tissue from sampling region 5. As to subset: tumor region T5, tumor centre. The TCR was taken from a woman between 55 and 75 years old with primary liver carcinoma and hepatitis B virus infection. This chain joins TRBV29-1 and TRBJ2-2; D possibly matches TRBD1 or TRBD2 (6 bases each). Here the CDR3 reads CSAGWGAGVLFS. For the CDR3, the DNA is TGCAGCGCTGGGTGGGGGGCCGGGGTGCTGTTTTCT.